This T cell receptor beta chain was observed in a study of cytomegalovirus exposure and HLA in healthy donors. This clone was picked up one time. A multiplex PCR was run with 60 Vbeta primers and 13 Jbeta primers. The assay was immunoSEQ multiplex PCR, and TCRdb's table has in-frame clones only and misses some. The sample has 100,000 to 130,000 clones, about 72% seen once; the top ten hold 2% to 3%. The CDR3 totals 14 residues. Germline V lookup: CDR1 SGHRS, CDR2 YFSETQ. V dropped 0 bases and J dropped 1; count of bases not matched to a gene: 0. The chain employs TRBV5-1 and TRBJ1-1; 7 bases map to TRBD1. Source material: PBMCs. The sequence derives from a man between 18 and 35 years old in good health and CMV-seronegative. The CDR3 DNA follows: TGCGCCAGCAGCTTGGGGGACAGGAACACTGAAGCTTTCTTT. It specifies CASSLGDRNTEAFF.